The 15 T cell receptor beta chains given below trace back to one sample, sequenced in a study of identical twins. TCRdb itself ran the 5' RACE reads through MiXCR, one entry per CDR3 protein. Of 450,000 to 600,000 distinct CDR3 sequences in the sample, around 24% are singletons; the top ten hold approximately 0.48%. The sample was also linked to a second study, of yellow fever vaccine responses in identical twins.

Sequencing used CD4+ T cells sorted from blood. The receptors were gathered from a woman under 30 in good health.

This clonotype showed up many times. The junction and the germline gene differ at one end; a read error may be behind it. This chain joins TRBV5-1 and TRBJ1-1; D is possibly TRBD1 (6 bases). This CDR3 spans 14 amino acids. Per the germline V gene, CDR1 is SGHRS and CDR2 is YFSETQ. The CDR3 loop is CASSLGGAGTEAFF. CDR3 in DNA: TGTGCCAGCAGTTTGGGGGGCGCGGGGACTGAAGCTTTCTTT.

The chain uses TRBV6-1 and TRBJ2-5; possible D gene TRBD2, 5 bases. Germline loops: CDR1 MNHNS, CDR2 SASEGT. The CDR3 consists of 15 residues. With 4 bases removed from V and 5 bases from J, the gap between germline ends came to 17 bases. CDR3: CASSGGVGVGETQYF. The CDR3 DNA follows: TGTGCCAGCAGTGGGGGTGTGGGAGTAGGGGAGACCCAGTACTTC.

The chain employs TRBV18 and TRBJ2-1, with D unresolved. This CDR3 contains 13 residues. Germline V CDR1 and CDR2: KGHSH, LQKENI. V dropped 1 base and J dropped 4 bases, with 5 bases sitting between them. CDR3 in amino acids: CASSPLQYNEQFF. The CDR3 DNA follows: TGTGCCAGCTCACCACTCCAGTACAATGAGCAGTTCTTC.

The CDR3 region is CSASDRTASYEQYV. Here the CDR3 DNA reads TGCAGTGCTAGCGATAGGACAGCTTCCTACGAGCAGTACGTC. The chain combines TRBV20-1 with TRBJ2-7; D is possibly TRBD1 (6 bases). The V end was cut by 3 bases, the J end by 1 base, with 13 bases between. This CDR3 has 14 residues. In germline, CDR1 is DFQATT, CDR2 SNEGSKA (reference sequence).

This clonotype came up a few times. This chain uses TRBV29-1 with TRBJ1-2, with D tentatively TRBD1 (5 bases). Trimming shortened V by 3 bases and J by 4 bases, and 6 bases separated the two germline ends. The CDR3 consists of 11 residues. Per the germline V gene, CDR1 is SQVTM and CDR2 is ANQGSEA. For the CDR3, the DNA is TGCAGCGTTGACGACAGCTATGGCTACACCTTC. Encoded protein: CSVDDSYGYTF.

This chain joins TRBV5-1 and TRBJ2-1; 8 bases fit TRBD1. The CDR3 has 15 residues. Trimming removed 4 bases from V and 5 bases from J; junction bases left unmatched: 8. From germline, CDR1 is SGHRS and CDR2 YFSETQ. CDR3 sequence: CASSPTQGANNEQFF. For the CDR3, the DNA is TGCGCCAGCAGCCCAACGCAGGGGGCCAACAATGAGCAGTTCTTC.

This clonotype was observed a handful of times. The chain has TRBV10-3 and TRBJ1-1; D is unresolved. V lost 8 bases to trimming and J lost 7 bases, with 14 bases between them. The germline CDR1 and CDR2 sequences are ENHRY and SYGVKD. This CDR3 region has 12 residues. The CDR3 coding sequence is TGTGCCATCGGCCAGGCGAAAAGTGAAGCTTTCTTT. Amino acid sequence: CAIGQAKSEAFF.

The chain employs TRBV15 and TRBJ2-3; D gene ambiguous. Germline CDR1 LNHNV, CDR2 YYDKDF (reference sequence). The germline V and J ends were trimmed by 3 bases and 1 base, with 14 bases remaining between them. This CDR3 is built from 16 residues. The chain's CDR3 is CATSRQRTAGTDTQYF. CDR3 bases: TGTGCCACCAGCAGGCAAAGGACGGCAGGCACAGATACGCAGTATTTT.

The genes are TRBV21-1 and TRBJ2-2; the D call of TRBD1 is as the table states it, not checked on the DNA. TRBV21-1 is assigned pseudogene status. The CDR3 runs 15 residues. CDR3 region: CASSKVRGCTGELFF. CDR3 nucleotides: TGTGCCAGCAGCAAAGTCCGGGGGTGCACCGGGGAGCTGTTTTTT.

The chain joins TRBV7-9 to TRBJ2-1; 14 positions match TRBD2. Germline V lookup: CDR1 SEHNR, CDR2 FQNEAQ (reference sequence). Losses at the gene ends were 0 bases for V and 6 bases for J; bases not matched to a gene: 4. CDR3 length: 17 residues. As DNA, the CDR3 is TGTGCCAGCAGCTTAGCCCAGACTAGCGGGAGGGGCAATGAGCAGTTCTTC. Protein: CASSLAQTSGRGNEQFF.

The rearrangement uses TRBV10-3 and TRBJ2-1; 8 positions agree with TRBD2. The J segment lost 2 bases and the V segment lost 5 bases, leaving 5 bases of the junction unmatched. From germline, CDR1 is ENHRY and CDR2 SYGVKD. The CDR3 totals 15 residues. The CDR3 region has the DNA TGTGCCATCAGTTTCCAGCGGGAGACCTACAATGAGCAGTTCTTC. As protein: CAISFQRETYNEQFF.

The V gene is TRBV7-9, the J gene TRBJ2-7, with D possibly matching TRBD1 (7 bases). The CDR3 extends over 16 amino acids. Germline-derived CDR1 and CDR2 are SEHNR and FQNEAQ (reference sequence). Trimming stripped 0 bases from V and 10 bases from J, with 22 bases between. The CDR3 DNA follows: TGTGCCAGCAGCTTAGCTGCGGGGACAGCCTCTTCGGCCCAGTACGTC. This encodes CASSLAAGTASSAQYV.

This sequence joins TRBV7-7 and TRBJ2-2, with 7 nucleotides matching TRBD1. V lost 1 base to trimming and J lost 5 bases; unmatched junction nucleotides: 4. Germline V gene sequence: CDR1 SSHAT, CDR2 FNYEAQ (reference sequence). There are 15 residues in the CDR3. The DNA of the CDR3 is TGTGCCAGCAGCTTAGGCGACAGGGAGACCGGGGAGCTGTTTTTT. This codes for CASSLGDRETGELFF.

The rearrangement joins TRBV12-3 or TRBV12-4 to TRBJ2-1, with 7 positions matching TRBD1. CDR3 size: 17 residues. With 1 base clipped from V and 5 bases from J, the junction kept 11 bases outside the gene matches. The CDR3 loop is CASSLGGRTGPNNEQFF. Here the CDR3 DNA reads TGTGCCAGCAGTTTAGGGGGAAGGACAGGCCCAAACAATGAGCAGTTCTTC.

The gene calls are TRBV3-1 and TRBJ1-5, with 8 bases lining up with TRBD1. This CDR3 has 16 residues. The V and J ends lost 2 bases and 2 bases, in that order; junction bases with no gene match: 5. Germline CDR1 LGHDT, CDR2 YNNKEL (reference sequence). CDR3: CASSQSPGGRNQPQHF. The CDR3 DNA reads TGTGCCAGCAGCCAATCCCCAGGGGGCCGCAATCAGCCCCAGCATTTT.